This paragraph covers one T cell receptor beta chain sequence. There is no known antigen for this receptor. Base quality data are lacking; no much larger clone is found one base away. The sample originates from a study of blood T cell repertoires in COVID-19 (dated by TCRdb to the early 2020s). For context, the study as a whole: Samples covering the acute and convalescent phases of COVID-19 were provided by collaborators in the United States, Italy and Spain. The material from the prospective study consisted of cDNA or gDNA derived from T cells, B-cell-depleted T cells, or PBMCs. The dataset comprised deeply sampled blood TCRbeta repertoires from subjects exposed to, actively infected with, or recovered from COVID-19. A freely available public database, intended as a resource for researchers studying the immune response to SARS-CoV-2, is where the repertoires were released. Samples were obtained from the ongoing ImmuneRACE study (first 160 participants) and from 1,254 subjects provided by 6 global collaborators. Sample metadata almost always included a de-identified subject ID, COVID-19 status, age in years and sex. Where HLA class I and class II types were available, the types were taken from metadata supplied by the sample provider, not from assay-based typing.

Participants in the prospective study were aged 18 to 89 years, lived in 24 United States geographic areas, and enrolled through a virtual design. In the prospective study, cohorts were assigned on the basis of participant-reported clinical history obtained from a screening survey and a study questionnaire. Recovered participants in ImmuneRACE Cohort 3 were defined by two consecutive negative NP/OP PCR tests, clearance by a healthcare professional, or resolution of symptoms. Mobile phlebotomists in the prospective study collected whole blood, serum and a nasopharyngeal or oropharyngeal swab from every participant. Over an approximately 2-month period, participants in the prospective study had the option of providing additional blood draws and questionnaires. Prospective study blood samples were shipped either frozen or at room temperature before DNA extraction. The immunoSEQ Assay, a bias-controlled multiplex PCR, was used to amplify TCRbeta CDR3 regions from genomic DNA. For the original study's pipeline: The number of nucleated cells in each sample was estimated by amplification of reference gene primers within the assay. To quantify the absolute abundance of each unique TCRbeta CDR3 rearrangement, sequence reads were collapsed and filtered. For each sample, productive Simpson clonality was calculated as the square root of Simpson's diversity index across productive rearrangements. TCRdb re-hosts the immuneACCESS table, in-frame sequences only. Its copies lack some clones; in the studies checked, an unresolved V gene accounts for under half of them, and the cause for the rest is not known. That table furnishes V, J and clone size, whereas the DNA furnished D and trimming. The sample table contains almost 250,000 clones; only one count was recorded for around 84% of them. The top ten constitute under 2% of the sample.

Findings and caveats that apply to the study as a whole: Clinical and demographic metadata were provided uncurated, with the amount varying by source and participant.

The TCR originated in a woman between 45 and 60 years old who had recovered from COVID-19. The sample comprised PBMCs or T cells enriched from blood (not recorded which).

The encoded CDR3 is CASSQDRGVEGTQYF. The nucleotides read TGTGCCAGCTCACAAGACAGGGGAGTTGAAGGTACGCAGTATTTT. The V gene is TRBV18 and the J gene is TRBJ2-3, with 8 bases aligning to TRBD1. V has 4 bases trimmed and J has 8 bases trimmed; junction bases matching no gene number 11. Counted from cysteine to phenylalanine, this CDR3 has 15 amino acids. Only the CDR3 region is kept as DNA, spanning 45 bases read in frame from base 1. The germline V gene supplies CDR1 KGHSH and CDR2 LQKENI.